This TCR beta chain was identified in a study of cytomegalovirus exposure and HLA in healthy donors. The PCR employed 60 Vbeta primers together with 13 Jbeta primers. TCRdb's table, derived via immunoSEQ multiplex PCR, lists solely in-frame clones and lacks some. The data hold about 38,000 clones, with 86% observed a single time. Nominal health characterized the donors when sampled, though unrecorded immune exposures were likely. The V gene's germline CDR1 is SGHRS and CDR2 YFSETQ. The V end was cut by 2 bases, the J end by 0 bases, with 8 bases between. The CDR3 contains 14 residues. This chain joins TRBV5-1 and TRBJ1-2, with D perhaps TRBD1 (5 bases). The receptor was isolated from a woman between 40 and 55 years old in good health and CMV-seropositive. Sequencing was done on a sample of PBMCs. DNA for the CDR3: TGCGCCAGCAGCTTAGGGGCCTCTAACTATGGCTACACCTTC. This codes for CASSLGASNYGYTF.